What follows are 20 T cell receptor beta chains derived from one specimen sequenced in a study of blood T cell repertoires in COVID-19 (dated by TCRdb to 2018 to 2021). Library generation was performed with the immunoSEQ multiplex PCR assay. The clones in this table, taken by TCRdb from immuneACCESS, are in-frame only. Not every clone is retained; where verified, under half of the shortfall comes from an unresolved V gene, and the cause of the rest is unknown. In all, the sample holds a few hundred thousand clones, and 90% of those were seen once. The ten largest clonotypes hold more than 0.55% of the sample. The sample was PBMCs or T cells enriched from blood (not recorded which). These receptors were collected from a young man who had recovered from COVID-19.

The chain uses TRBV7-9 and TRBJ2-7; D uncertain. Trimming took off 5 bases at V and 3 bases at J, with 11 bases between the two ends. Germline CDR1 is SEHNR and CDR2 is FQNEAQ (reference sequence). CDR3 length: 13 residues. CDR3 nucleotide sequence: TGTGCCAGCAGCCCTCAGGCTGACTACGAGCAGTACTTC. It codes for CASSPQADYEQYF. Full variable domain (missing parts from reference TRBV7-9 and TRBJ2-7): DTGVSQNPRHKITKRGQNVTFRCDPISEHNRLYWYRQTLGQGPEFLTYFQNEAQLEKSRLLSDRFSAERPKGSFSTLEIQRTEQGDSAMYLCASSPQADYEQYFGPGTRLTVT.

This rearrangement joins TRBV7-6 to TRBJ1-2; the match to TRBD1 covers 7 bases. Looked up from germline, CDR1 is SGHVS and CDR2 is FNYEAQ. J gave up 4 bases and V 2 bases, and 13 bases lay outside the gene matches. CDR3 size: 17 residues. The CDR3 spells CASSLRWPGGRSYGYTF. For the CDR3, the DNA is TGTGCCAGCAGCTTACGATGGCCAGGGGGTCGCTCCTATGGCTACACCTTC.

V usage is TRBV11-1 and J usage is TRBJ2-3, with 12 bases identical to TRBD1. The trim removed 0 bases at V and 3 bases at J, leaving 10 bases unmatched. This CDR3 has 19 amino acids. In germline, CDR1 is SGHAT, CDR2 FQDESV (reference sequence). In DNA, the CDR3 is TGTGCCAGCAGCTTAGCCGGGACAGGGGGCGACGGTATTACAGATACGCAGTATTTT. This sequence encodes CASSLAGTGGDGITDTQYF.

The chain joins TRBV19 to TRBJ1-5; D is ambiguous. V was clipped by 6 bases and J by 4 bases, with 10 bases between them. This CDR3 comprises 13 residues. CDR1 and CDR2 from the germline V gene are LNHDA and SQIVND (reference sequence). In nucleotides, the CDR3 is TGTGCCAGTAGACCCAGTCTTAATCAGCCCCAGCATTTT. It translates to CASRPSLNQPQHF.

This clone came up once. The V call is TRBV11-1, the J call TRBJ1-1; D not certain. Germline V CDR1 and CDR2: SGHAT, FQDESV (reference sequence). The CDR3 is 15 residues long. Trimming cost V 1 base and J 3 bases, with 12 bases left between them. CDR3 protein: CASSLVREKDTEAFF. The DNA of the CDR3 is TGTGCCAGCAGCTTAGTGCGGGAGAAAGACACTGAAGCTTTCTTT. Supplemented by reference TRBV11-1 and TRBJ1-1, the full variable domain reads EAEVAQSPRYKITEKSQAVAFWCDPISGHATLYWYRQILGQGPELLVQFQDESVVDDSQLPKDRFSAERLKGVDSTLKIQPAELGDSAMYLCASSLVREKDTEAFFGQGTRLTVV.

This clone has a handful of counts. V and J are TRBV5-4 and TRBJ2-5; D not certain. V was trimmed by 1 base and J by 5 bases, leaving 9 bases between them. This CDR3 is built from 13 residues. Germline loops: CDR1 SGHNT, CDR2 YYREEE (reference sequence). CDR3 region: CASSLSNEETQYF. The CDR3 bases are TGTGCCAGCAGCTTGTCTAATGAGGAGACCCAGTACTTC.

The chain's CDR3 is CASSKEGRGPSGNEQFF. The CDR3 DNA sequence: TGTGCCAGCAGCAAAGAGGGGCGGGGCCCCTCAGGGAATGAGCAGTTCTTC. The gene calls are TRBV21-1 and TRBJ2-1; the D segment call TRBD2 is taken from the table without a DNA check. TRBV21-1 is shown as a pseudogene. This CDR3 is 17 amino acids long.

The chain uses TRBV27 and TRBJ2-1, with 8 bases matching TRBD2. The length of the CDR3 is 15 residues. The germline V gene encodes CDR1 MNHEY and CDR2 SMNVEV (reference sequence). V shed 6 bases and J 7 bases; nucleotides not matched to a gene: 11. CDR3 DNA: TGTGCCAGCAGCGAGGCGGGGGGAATCTGGAATGAGCAGTTCTTC. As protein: CASSEAGGIWNEQFF.

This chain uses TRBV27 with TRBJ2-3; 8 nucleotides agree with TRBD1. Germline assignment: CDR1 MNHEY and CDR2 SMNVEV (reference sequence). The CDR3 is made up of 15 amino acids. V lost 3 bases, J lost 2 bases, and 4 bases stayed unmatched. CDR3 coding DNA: TGTGCCAGCAGTTTCCAGGGGGCCGACACAGATACGCAGTATTTT. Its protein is CASSFQGADTDTQYF.

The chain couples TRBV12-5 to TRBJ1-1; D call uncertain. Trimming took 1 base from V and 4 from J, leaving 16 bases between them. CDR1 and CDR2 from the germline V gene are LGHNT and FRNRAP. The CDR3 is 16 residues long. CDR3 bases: TGTGCTAGTGGTTTGGGGTATGGGCCCGTTCGCACTGAAGCTTTCTTT. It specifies CASGLGYGPVRTEAFF.

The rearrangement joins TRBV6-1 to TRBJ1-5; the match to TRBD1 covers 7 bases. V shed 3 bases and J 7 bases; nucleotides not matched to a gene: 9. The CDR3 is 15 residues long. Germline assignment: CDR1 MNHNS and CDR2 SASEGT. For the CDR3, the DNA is TGTGCCAGCAGTGAGAGACAGGGACGGGGGCAGCCCCAGCATTTT. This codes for CASSERQGRGQPQHF.

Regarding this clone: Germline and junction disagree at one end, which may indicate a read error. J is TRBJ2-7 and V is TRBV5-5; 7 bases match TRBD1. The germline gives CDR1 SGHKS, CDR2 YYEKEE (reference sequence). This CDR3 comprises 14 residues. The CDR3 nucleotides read TGTGCCAGCAGTTTGGCCGGGACAGTGTACGAGCAGTACTTC. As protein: CASSLAGTVYEQYF.

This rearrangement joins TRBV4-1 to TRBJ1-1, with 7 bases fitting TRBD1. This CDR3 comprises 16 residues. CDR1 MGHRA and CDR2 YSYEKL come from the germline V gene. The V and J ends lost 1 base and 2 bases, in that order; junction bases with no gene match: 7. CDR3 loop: CASSQGAGQANTEAFF. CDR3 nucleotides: TGCGCCAGCAGCCAAGGGGCTGGACAGGCCAACACTGAAGCTTTCTTT.

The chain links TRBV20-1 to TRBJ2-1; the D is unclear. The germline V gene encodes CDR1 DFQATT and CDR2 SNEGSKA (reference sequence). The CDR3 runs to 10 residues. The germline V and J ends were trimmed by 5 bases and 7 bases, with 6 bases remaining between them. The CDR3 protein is CSAQENEQFF. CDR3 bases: TGCAGTGCTCAGGAAAATGAGCAGTTCTTC.

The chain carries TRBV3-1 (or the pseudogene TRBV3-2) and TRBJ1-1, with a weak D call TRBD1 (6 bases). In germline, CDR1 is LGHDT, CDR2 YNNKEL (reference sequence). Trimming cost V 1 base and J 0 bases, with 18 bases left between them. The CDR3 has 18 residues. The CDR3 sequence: CASSQAPWGGFLNTEAFF. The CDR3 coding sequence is TGTGCCAGCAGCCAAGCCCCGTGGGGGGGCTTTTTGAACACTGAAGCTTTCTTT.

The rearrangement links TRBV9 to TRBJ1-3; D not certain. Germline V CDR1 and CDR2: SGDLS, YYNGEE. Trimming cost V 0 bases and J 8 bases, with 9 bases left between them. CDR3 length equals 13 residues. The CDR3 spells CASSVGVLDTIYF. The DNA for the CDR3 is TGTGCCAGCAGCGTAGGGGTTCTAGACACCATATATTTT.

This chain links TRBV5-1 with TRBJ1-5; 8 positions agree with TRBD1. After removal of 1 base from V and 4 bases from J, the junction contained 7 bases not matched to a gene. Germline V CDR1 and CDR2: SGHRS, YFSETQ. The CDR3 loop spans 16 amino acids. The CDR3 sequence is CASSLTGQGENQPQHF. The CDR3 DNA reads TGCGCCAGCAGCTTGACCGGACAGGGAGAGAATCAGCCCCAGCATTTT.

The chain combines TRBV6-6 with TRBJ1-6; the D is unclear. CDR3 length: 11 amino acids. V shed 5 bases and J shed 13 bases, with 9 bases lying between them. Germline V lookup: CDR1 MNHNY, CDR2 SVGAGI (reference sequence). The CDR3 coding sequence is TGTGCCAGCAGTAATGTCTCGCCCCTCCACTTT. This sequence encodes CASSNVSPLHF.

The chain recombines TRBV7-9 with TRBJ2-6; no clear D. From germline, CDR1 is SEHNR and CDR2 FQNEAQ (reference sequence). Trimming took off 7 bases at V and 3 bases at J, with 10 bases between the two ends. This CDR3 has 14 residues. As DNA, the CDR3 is TGTGCCAGCATAACAAGTGGTGGGGCCAACGTCCTGACTTTC. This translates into CASITSGGANVLTF.

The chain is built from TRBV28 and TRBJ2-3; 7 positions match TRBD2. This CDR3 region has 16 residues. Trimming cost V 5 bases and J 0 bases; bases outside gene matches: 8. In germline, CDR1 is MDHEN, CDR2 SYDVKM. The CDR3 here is CASSPLLAQSTDTQYF. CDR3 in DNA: TGTGCCAGCAGTCCCCTACTAGCGCAAAGCACAGATACGCAGTATTTT.